The entry below describes one T cell receptor beta chain. Method: immunoSEQ multiplex PCR; TCRdb's copy keeps in-frame clones and lacks some. The sample lists roughly 2,300,000 clones, 92% occurring once. This specimen comes from a study of shared clonotypes between healthy human individuals. Healthy and HIV-negative, the adult donors had no recent acute infections or vaccinations. The CDR3 contains 13 residues. Germline V lookup: CDR1 SGDLS, CDR2 YYNGEE. The ends were cut back, 3 bases at V and 3 bases at J, with 8 bases in the middle. Input material: naive CD4+ T cells from PBMCs. Subset described: CD45RA+ positively selected. The rearrangement links TRBV9 to TRBJ2-3; D is uncertain. This receptor was identified in a young man in good health. Some clones in this sample may be carry-over from other donors' samples. CDR3 sequence (DNA): TGTGCCAGCAGCGCTGGACCTACAGATACGCAGTATTTT. This sequence encodes CASSAGPTDTQYF.